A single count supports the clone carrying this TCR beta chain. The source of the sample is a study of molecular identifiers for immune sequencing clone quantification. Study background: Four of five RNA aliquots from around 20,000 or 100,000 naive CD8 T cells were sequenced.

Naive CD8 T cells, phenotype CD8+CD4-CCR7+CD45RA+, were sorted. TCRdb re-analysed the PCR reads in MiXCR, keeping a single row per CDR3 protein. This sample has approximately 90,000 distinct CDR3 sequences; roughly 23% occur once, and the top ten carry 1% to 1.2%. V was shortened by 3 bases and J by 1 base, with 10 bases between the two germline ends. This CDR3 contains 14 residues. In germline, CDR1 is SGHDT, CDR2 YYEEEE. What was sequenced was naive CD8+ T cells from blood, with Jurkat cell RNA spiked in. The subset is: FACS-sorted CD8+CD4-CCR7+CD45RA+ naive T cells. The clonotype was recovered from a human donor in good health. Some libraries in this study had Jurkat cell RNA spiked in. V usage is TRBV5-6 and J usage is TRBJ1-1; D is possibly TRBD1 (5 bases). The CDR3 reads CASSSVRGNTEAFF. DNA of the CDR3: TGTGCCAGCAGCTCGGTAAGGGGGAACACTGAAGCTTTCTTT.